What follows are 3 T cell receptor beta chains derived from one specimen sequenced in a study of blood T cell repertoires in COVID-19 (dated by TCRdb to about 2020). Library prep was done by the immunoSEQ multiplex PCR assay. TCRdb re-hosts the immuneACCESS table, in-frame sequences only. Its copies lack some clones; in the studies checked, an unresolved V gene accounts for under half of them, and the cause for the rest is not known. The sample yields about 280,000 clones; 75% to 90% were counted once. The ten biggest clones cover approximately 2.2% of the sample. The source material was peripheral blood. The source of these receptors is a young woman who had recovered from COVID-19.

This clone has a single count. The chain combines TRBV4-2 with TRBJ2-3, with D possibly TRBD2 on 6 matching bases. Germline CDR1 is LGHNA and CDR2 is YNFKEQ. V lost 0 bases, J lost 3 bases, and 13 bases lay in between. The CDR3 loop spans 16 amino acids. The CDR3 protein is CASSQEVGGGTDTQYF. The CDR3 DNA follows: TGTGCCAGCAGCCAAGAAGTGGGAGGAGGAACAGATACGCAGTATTTT.

The chain links TRBV7-2 to TRBJ2-3, with TRBD2 matching over 8 bases. The CDR3 has 19 residues. Germline loops: CDR1 SGHTA, CDR2 FQGNSA. The V gene end was trimmed by 0 bases and the J gene end by 2 bases; junction bases not matched to a gene: 13. CDR3 sequence reads: CASSLAPARAGGNTDTQYF. The CDR3, as DNA: TGTGCCAGCAGCTTAGCTCCAGCTAGGGCGGGGGGTAACACAGATACGCAGTATTTT.

The chain combines TRBV7-8 with TRBJ1-2, with D possibly TRBD1 on 6 matching bases. The CDR3 covers 15 residues. Germline CDR1 and CDR2: SGHVS and FQNEAQ. Trimming pared 6 bases from V and 8 bases from J, leaving 22 bases between. The CDR3 DNA sequence: TGTGCCAGCAGTTTCGGACAGATTGGGGTGGGAGGCTACACCTTC. It translates to CASSFGQIGVGGYTF.